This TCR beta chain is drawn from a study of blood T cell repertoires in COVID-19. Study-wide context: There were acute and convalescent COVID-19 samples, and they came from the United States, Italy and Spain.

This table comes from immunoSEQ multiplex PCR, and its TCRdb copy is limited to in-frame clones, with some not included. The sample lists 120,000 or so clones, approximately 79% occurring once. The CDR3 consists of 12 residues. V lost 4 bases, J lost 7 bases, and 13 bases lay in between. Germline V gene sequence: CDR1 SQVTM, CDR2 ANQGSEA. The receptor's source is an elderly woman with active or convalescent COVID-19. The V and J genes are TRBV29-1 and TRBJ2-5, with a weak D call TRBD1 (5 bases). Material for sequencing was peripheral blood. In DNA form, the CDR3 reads TGCAGCGTTGGCGGACCAAGGGGGACCCAGTACTTC. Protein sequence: CSVGGPRGTQYF.